A selection of T cell receptor beta chains follows, all from one sample in a study of blood T cells in healthy people across ages. A single record per CDR3 protein comes from TCRdb applying MiXCR to the 5' RACE reads. The data contain 550,000 to 750,000 distinct CDR3 sequences, 21% of them singletons. The sequenced sample consisted of blood. The receptor set was obtained from a man aged 70-80 years in good health. Both conserved end residues are part of each CDR3. A D gene is named only where the DNA matches it firmly. Only part of the rows carry a size: once, few, many, or a class if the clone is expanded.

CARVPSGRCWSYEQYF	TGTGCCAGGGTCCCTAGCGGGAGGTGTTGGTCCTACGAGCAGTACTTC	TRBV28	TRBJ2-7	TRBD2	-
CASSFDSRETQYF	TGCGCCAGCAGCTTTGACTCGAGGGAGACCCAGTACTTC	TRBV5-1	TRBJ2-5	-	many
CSAPLDRGATDTQYF	TGCAGTGCTCCCTTGGACAGGGGAGCCACAGATACGCAGTATTTT	TRBV20-1	TRBJ2-3	TRBD1	-
CASSRRTSGRSEQYF	TGTGCCAGCAGTCGTCGGACTAGCGGCCGTAGCGAGCAGTACTTC	TRBV6-4	TRBJ2-7	TRBD2	few
CASSLGTSEWGRETQYF	TGTGCCAGCAGTTTAGGGACTAGCGAGTGGGGTAGGGAGACCCAGTACTTC	TRBV6-5	TRBJ2-5	TRBD2	-
CASTPGSNSPLHF	TGTGCCAGCACCCCCGGTTCTAATTCACCCCTCCACTTT	TRBV27	TRBJ1-6	-	-
CAWSPSTSTTNEKLFF	TGTGCCTGGAGTCCCAGTACATCCACAACTAATGAAAAACTGTTTTTT	TRBV30	TRBJ1-4	-	-
CASSKRGNRDTQYF	TGTGCCAGCAGTAAGCGGGGGAACCGAGATACGCAGTATTTT	TRBV2	TRBJ2-3	TRBD2	-
CASSFYREPNEKLFF	TGTGCCAGCAGTTTCTACAGGGAGCCTAATGAAAAACTGTTTTTT	TRBV12-3/TRBV12-4	TRBJ1-4	-	-
CASTVSGKSSYNEQFF	TGTGCCAGCACCGTAAGCGGGAAGAGCTCCTACAATGAGCAGTTCTTC	TRBV28	TRBJ2-1	TRBD2	-
CSARDLRLQRDTQYF	TGCAGTGCTAGAGATCTCAGATTACAGAGAGATACGCAGTATTTT	TRBV20-1	TRBJ2-3	-	-
CSASSPGLAYNEQFF	TGCAGTGCTTCTTCCCCGGGACTAGCCTACAATGAGCAGTTCTTC	TRBV20-1	TRBJ2-1	TRBD2	-
CASRSGQDYNEQFF	TGTGCCAGCAGATCGGGACAGGACTACAATGAGCAGTTCTTC	TRBV6-5	TRBJ2-1	TRBD1	-